The 13 T cell receptor beta chains below come from one sample, sequenced in a study of blood T cell repertoires in COVID-19. The table came from immunoSEQ multiplex PCR; TCRdb's copy has only in-frame clones and leaves some out. In the table there are around 86,000 clones, around 85% of which are singletons. The sequenced sample was peripheral blood. Receptor source: a man older than 75 with acute or convalescent COVID-19.

A note on this clone: At one of its ends the junction is not consistent with the germline gene, which may arise from a read error. V and J are TRBV19 and TRBJ2-7; the match to TRBD1 covers 7 bases. Germline assignment: CDR1 LNHDA and CDR2 SQIVND (reference sequence). The CDR3 runs 12 residues. The CDR3 reads CASSNGQAPNHF. The CDR3 DNA reads as TGTGCCAGTAGCAACGGACAGGCTCCAAACCACTTC.

This chain links TRBV23-1 with TRBJ2-2; D not resolved. TRBV23-1 is annotated as an ORF whose role is uncertain. The V end was cut by 2 bases, the J end by 4 bases, with 8 bases between. CDR3 length: 14 residues. In DNA, the CDR3 is TGCGCCAGCAGTCAACCAAGAGGCACCGGGGAGCTGTTTTTT. Residues: CASSQPRGTGELFF.

J is TRBJ2-2 and V is TRBV24-1; 11 nucleotides match TRBD2. CDR3 length: 18 residues. Germline trimming cut 1 base from V and 0 bases from J; bases unmatched to any gene: 3. Per germline, CDR1 KGHDR and CDR2 SFDVKD. CDR3 nucleotides: TGTGCCACCAGTGATTTTACTAGCGGGAGCTCGAACACCGGGGAGCTGTTTTTT. It yields the protein CATSDFTSGSSNTGELFF.

This sequence joins TRBV27 and TRBJ1-6; 7 positions match TRBD1. The germline V gene encodes CDR1 MNHEY and CDR2 SMNVEV (reference sequence). This CDR3 comprises 15 residues. The V segment lost 5 bases and the J segment 7 bases; nucleotides outside the gene matches: 8. The CDR3 DNA follows: TGTGCCAGCAGTCCAGACAGGGACCCGAATTCACCCCTCCACTTT. This codes for CASSPDRDPNSPLHF.

DNA of the CDR3: TGTGGGGCCCGGGGTCACTATGGCTACACCTTC. Protein sequence: CGARGHYGYTF. The chain couples TRBV28 to TRBJ1-2; no definite D call. Germline V gene sequence: CDR1 MDHEN, CDR2 SYDVKM. This CDR3 has 11 residues.

The chain employs TRBV25-1 and TRBJ1-6; 8 bases are shared with TRBD1. Germline CDR1 is MGHDK and CDR2 is SYGVNS. CDR3 size: 14 residues. J lost 9 bases, V lost 10 bases, and 11 bases had no gene match. The CDR3 nucleotides read TGTGCCACCCTAGGTCAGGGGGCTGTTTCACCCCTCCACTTT. This codes for CATLGQGAVSPLHF.

This clone has only a few counts. The CDR3 loop reads CASSIDYPGQGLANQPQHF. The DNA of the CDR3 is TGTGCCAGTAGTATAGATTACCCGGGACAGGGGCTGGCCAATCAGCCCCAGCATTTT. The chain carries TRBV19 and TRBJ1-5; the match to TRBD1 covers 10 bases. Per germline, CDR1 LNHDA and CDR2 SQIVND (reference sequence). Germline trimming cut 0 bases from V and 3 bases from J; bases unmatched to any gene: 11. CDR3 length: 19 amino acids. Combining the CDR3 with reference TRBV19 and TRBJ1-5 gives the whole variable domain DGGITQSPKYLFRKEGQNVTLSCEQNLNHDAMYWYRQDPGQGLRLIYYSQIVNDFQKGDIAEGYSVSREKKESFPLTVTSAQKNPTAFYLCASSIDYPGQGLANQPQHFGDGTRLSIL.

The rearrangement joins TRBV6-6 to TRBJ2-7; 9 positions agree with TRBD1. CDR3 length equals 15 residues. Germline values: CDR1 MNHNY, CDR2 SVGAGI (reference sequence). V was pared by 6 bases and J by 5 bases, with 11 bases of the junction left unmatched. The CDR3 spells CASSIGTGRADEQYF. CDR3 in DNA: TGTGCCAGCAGCATCGGGACAGGGAGGGCGGACGAGCAGTACTTC.

The rearrangement links TRBV7-2 to TRBJ2-3; D is ambiguous. From germline, CDR1 is SGHTA and CDR2 FQGNSA. V lost 5 bases and J lost 2, with 14 bases in between. This CDR3 is built from 15 residues. Here the CDR3 reads CASSPLRGITDTQYF. The CDR3 region has the DNA TGTGCCAGCAGCCCCCTTCGCGGAATCACAGATACGCAGTATTTT.

This chain joins TRBV12-3 or TRBV12-4 and TRBJ2-3; no firm D call. V lost 6 bases and J 2 bases, leaving 9 bases between the germline ends. The CDR3 spans 13 residues. This chain's CDR3 is CASSLGLTDTQYF. As DNA, the CDR3 is TGTGCCAGCAGCCTTGGGCTCACAGATACGCAGTATTTT.

The chain carries TRBV5-8 and TRBJ2-1; tentatively, D is TRBD1 (6 bases). Between the trimmed V and J ends, which lost 0 bases and 2 bases, there was a span of 9 bases. Germline V gene sequence: CDR1 SGHTS, CDR2 YDEGEE. The CDR3 is made up of 15 amino acids. The CDR3 nucleotides are TGTGCCAGCAGCTTGGCCGGACAGCCCTACAATGAGCAGTTCTTC. It specifies CASSLAGQPYNEQFF.

The chain recombines TRBV27 with TRBJ1-1, with no clear D. CDR1 is MNHEY and CDR2 is SMNVEV in the germline V gene (reference sequence). V lost 9 bases, J lost 0 bases, and 8 bases lay in between. There are 12 residues in the CDR3. The DNA of the CDR3 is TGTGCCAGTGGGCTTCTGAACACTGAAGCTTTCTTT. Translation gives CASGLLNTEAFF.

This chain uses TRBV19 with TRBJ1-1, with a weak D call TRBD1 (5 bases). The CDR3 is 14 residues long. Germline loops: CDR1 LNHDA, CDR2 SQIVND (reference sequence). V was trimmed by 0 bases and J by 5 bases, leaving 10 bases between them. The CDR3 DNA reads TGTGCCAGTAGTATAGACAGGGTAAGAACTGAAGCTTTCTTT. Translation gives CASSIDRVRTEAFF.